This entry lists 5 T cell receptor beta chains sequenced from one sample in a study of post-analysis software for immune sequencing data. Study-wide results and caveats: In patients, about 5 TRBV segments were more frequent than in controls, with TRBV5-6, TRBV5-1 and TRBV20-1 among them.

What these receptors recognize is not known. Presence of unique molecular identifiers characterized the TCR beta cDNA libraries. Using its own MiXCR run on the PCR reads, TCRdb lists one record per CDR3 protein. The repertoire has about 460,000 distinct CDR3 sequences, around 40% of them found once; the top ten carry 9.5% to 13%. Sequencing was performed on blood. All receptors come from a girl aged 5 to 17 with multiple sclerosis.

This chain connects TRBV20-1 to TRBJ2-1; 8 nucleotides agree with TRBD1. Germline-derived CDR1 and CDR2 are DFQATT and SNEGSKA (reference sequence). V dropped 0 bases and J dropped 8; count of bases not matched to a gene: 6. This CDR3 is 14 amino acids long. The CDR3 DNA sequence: TGCAGTGCTAGAGAAGGACAGGGTATCGATGAGCAGTTCTTC. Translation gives CSAREGQGIDEQFF.

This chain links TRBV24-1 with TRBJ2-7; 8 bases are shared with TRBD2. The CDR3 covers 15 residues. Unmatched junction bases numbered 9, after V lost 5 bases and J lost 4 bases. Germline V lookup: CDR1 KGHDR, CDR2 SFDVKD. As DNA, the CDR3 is TGTGCCACCAGTGCCAGGACTAGCCGCGGATACGAGCAGTACTTC. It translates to CATSARTSRGYEQYF.

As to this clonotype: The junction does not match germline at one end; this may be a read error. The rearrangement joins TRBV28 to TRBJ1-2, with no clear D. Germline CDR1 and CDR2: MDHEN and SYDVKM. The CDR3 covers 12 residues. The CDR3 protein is CASSLTNHGYTF. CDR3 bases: TGTGCCAGCAGTTTGACTAACCATGGCTACACCTTC.

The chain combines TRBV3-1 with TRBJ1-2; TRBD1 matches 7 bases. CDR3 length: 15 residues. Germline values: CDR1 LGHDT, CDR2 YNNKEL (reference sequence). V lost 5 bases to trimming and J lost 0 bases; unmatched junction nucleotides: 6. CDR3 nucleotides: TGTGCCAGCAGCTCATTGGACAGGCCTAACTATGGCTACACCTTC. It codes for CASSSLDRPNYGYTF. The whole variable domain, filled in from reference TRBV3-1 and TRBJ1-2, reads DTAVSQTPKYLVTQMGNDKSIKCEQNLGHDTMYWYKQDSKKFLKIMFSYNNKELIINETVPNRFSPKSPDKAHLNLHINSLELGDSAVYFCASSSLDRPNYGYTFGSGTRLTVV.

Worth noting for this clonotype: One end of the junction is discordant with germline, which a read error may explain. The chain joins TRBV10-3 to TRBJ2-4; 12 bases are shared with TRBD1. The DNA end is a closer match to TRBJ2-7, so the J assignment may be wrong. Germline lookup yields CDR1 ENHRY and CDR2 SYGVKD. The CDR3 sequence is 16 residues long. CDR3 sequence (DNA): TGTGCCATTAGTGAGTCCGGGACAGGGGGCATCGACGAGCAGTACTTC. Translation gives CAISESGTGGIDEQYF.